This entry features one T cell receptor (beta chain) sequence. This clone is large (0.1 to 1%). Its antigen is not yet known. Within one base of it there is no much larger clone, and no base qualities were kept. No patient had received any treatment before thyroid surgery. Using T-cell receptor beta sequencing, the researchers looked back retrospectively at clinical samples from patients, gathered between about 2012 and 2018. The data originate from a study of metastatic and nonmetastatic thyroid tumors (TCRdb year 2020). At the level of the whole study: For patients with malignant and with benign thyroid disease, the researchers compared repertoires between peripheral blood samples and tumor or nodule tissue samples.

Points the paper makes about the study in general: In both blood and tumor samples, malignant tumors were reported to have significantly higher TCR beta diversity than benign nodules.

Library preparation used PCR. TCRdb lists the instrument as Illumina HiSeq 4000. High-throughput sequencing was used to profile the TCR beta-chain CDR3 region of each patient. The source study handled its data this way. CDR3 differences across clinicopathological groups were used to build a classifier for discriminating distant-metastatic papillary thyroid cancer patients. The Shannon index was used to assess repertoire diversity, and the Morisita-Horn index was used to assess tumor-blood repertoire similarity. TCRdb redid the processing of the public reads, applying fastp at Q25 and MiXCR, and retained in-frame beta chains. These V and J calls derive from TCRdb rather than the authors' analysis. Present in this sample are several thousand clones, about 32% of which were seen just once. The top ten clonotypes cover 15% to 20% of the sample. At the junction V is shortened by 5 bases and J by 3 bases, with 8 bases in between. The CDR1 and CDR2 encoded by the germline V gene are SGHDN and FVKESK. The CDR3 numbers 12 residues from cysteine through phenylalanine. The DNA shown is the 36-base CDR3, in frame from base 1.

The clonotype comes from a female donor with papillary thyroid cancer or a benign thyroid nodule (not recorded which). Some clones in this sample may be carry-over from other donors' samples. This sequence uses TRBV14 and TRBJ2-7; TRBD1 could be the D gene, as 6 bases match. Material: adjacent normal tissue. The CDR3 reads as follows: CASSVGGYEQYF. In nucleotide form, the sequence is TGTGCCAGCAGCGTAGGGGGCTACGAGCAGTACTTC.